This TCR beta chain was retrieved from a study of Graves' ophthalmopathy and Graves' hyperthyroidism. TCR beta CDR3 amplification used RNA transcripts. RT-PCR was first run with HTBI primers, then multiplex PCR in a second round. One entry per CDR3 protein, called by TCRdb with MiXCR from the multiplex PCR reads. Of around 1.1 million distinct CDR3 sequences detected, about two fifths appear once; the ten largest clones hold over 8.5%. The sample holds one count of this clonotype. V lost 7 bases and J lost 9; bases outside the gene matches: 12. Germline loops: CDR1 ENHRY, CDR2 SYGVKD. The CDR3 covers 15 residues.

The sequenced sample was peripheral blood or thyroid tissue (not recorded which). V usage is TRBV10-3 and J usage is TRBJ1-6; 7 bases fit TRBD1. The TCR sequence derives from an adult man with Graves' hyperthyroidism. The CDR3 reads CAITSGAGGTSPLHF. In DNA, the CDR3 is TGTGCCATCACTTCAGGGGCAGGGGGAACTTCACCCCTCCACTTT.